This T cell receptor beta chain was sequenced for a study of control samples from healthy donors and cancer patients. Repertoires were generated with immunoSEQ multiplex PCR, while TCRdb's copy carries only in-frame clones and drops some. The sample shows roughly 89,000 clones, 90% to 95% of them seen only once. About this clone itself: This likely comes from a read error, as the CDR3 has no conserved phenylalanine or tryptophan at its end. It is unclear where the CDR3 begins or ends on the DNA, so no DNA is shown, and the CDR3 is as TCRdb lists it.

Germline assignment: CDR1 SQVTM and CDR2 ANQGSEA. Counting both end residues, the CDR3 totals 8 amino acids. The receptor comes from a man over 45 in good health. The chain recombines TRBV29-1 with TRBJ1-1; the D call TRBD1 from the table was never checked on the DNA. The material sequenced was blood. The CDR3 loop reads CSVVPGHI.